Shown below are 26 T cell receptor beta chains from a single sample sequenced in a study of CD8 T cells in Susac syndrome. cDNA came from about 0.5 to 1 ug RNA primed by random hexamers. TCRdb recomputed calls from the immunoSEQ multiplex PCR reads with MiXCR, one row per CDR3 protein. The table has 150,000 to 200,000 distinct CDR3 sequences, about 91% seen once; the top ten hold 0.087%. Material: CD4+ T cells from PBMCs. All receptors derive from a human donor with Susac syndrome.

This sequence joins TRBV2 and TRBJ1-3, with TRBD1 matching over 7 bases. The CDR3 totals 15 residues. The germline gives CDR1 SNHLY, CDR2 FYNNEI. Trimming at V came to 6 bases and at J to 2 bases, leaving 7 bases not matched to a gene. In nucleotides, the CDR3 is TGTGCCAGCAGCCCCGAGGGGGCAGCTGGAAACACCATATATTTT. This gives the protein CASSPEGAAGNTIYF. Full variable domain (missing parts from reference TRBV2 and TRBJ1-3): EPEVTQTPSHQVTQMGQEVILRCVPISNHLYFYWYRQILGQKVEFLVSFYNNEISEKSEIFDDQFSVERPDGSNFTLKIRSTKLEDSAMYFCASSPEGAAGNTIYFGEGSWLTVV.

The V gene is TRBV20-1, the J gene TRBJ2-7; 7 nucleotides match TRBD1. The germline V gene encodes CDR1 DFQATT and CDR2 SNEGSKA (reference sequence). J gave up 6 bases and V 7 bases, and 18 bases lay outside the gene matches. CDR3 length equals 15 residues. CDR3 in amino acids: CSVQEGAGGVSEQYF. The CDR3 DNA reads as TGCAGTGTCCAAGAAGGCGCAGGGGGTGTGTCCGAGCAGTACTTC.

This clonotype has a single count. V and J are TRBV6-6 and TRBJ1-1; TRBD1 is a possible D gene (5 bases). The CDR3 is 16 amino acids. With 10 bases removed from V and 0 bases from J, the gap between germline ends came to 21 bases. Germline values: CDR1 MNHNY, CDR2 SVGAGI (reference sequence). The CDR3: CANRLSPESMNTEAFF. The CDR3 region has the DNA TGTGCCAACAGGCTAAGTCCAGAGAGTATGAACACTGAAGCTTTCTTT.

The chain links TRBV5-4 to TRBJ2-7; D is possibly TRBD1 or TRBD2 (5 bases each). This CDR3 comprises 15 residues. CDR1 is SGHNT and CDR2 is YYREEE in the germline V gene (reference sequence). Trimming cost V 4 bases and J 2 bases, with 16 bases left between them. This CDR3 reads CASSTGAQLTYEQYF. The CDR3 nucleotides are TGTGCCAGCAGCACCGGGGCACAATTGACCTACGAGCAGTACTTC. The variable domain in full, completed from reference TRBV5-4 and TRBJ2-7, reads ETGVTQSPTHLIKTRGQQVTLRCSSQSGHNTVSWYQQALGQGPQFIFQYYREEENGRGNFPPRFSGLQFPNYSSELNVNALELDDSALYLCASSTGAQLTYEQYFGPGTRLTVT.

The chain joins TRBV30 to TRBJ1-6, with D possibly TRBD1 on 5 matching bases. Germline V lookup: CDR1 GTSNPN, CDR2 SVGIG (reference sequence). V dropped 3 bases and J dropped 9 bases, with 21 bases sitting between them. The CDR3 sequence is 16 residues long. The DNA of the CDR3 is TGTGCCTGGAGAACTGAGTATGGACACCTTTTTTCACCCCTCCACTTT. Amino acids: CAWRTEYGHLFSPLHF.

The rearrangement uses TRBV10-3 and TRBJ2-5; maybe TRBD1 (5 bases). CDR3 length: 15 amino acids. V lost 8 bases, J lost 4 bases, and 20 bases lay in between. Germline V gene sequence: CDR1 ENHRY, CDR2 SYGVKD. CDR3 DNA: TGTGCCATCTCCCCGAACCATCAGGGTGGAGAGACCCAGTACTTC. This sequence encodes CAISPNHQGGETQYF.

The DNA of the CDR3 is TGTGCCAGCAGAAACGCCGGGAGCTCCTACGAGCAGTACTTC. Amino acids: CASRNAGSSYEQYF. The chain is built from TRBV28 and TRBJ2-7; D might be TRBD2 (6 bases). The germline V gene has CDR1 MDHEN and CDR2 SYDVKM. The CDR3 has 14 residues. V was shortened by 6 bases and J by 0 bases, with 12 bases between the two germline ends.

The chain uses TRBV3-1 and TRBJ2-3; 9 bases match TRBD2. Germline loops: CDR1 LGHDT, CDR2 YNNKEL (reference sequence). The length of the CDR3 is 16 residues. Trimming at V came to 1 base and at J to 8 bases, leaving 10 bases not matched to a gene. CDR3 coding DNA: TGTGCCAGCAGCCAAGCTCCTAGCGGGGAGGTGGGTACGCAGTATTTT. Protein sequence: CASSQAPSGEVGTQYF.

The rearrangement joins TRBV24-1 to TRBJ2-2; 10 nucleotides line up with TRBD1. Germline V CDR1 and CDR2: KGHDR, SFDVKD. V shed 6 bases, J shed 4 bases, and the junction held 4 bases outside the gene matches. The CDR3 totals 15 residues. The CDR3 protein is CATSFGQGGTGELFF. CDR3 coding DNA: TGTGCCACCAGTTTTGGACAGGGGGGCACCGGGGAGCTGTTTTTT.

The chain uses TRBV27 and TRBJ1-5, with a tentative D call TRBD1 (5 bases). Trimming shortened V by 6 bases and J by 8 bases, and 14 bases separated the two germline ends. The CDR3 is 13 residues long. Germline V gene data show CDR1 as MNHEY and CDR2 as SMNVEV (reference sequence). The CDR3 region has the DNA TGTGCCAGCAGATACGGCCAGGGAGAGCCCCAGCATTTT. Translated, it gives CASRYGQGEPQHF.

The J gene is TRBJ2-2, the V gene TRBV7-2; TRBD2 matches 9 bases. The V and J ends lost 5 bases and 5 bases, in that order; junction bases with no gene match: 12. There are 17 residues in the CDR3. From germline, CDR1 is SGHTA and CDR2 FQGNSA. This CDR3 is CASSALLAGIGTGELFF. In DNA, the CDR3 is TGTGCCAGCAGCGCACTACTAGCGGGCATTGGGACCGGGGAGCTGTTTTTT.

This clonotype has only one observation. Given the absence of the conserved phenylalanine or tryptophan at the CDR3 end, a read error is likely. The chain is built from TRBV6-5 and TRBJ1-1; no firm D call. V was shortened by 3 bases and J by 2 bases, with 16 bases between the two germline ends. The CDR3 totals 16 residues. Germline CDR1 reads MNHEY; CDR2 reads SVGAGI. The CDR3 nucleotides read TGTGCCAGCAGTTATCTTGCAGGTAGATTTAACACTGAAGCTTTCGTT. It codes for CASSYLAGRFNTEAFV.

V is TRBV12-3 or TRBV12-4 and J is TRBJ2-2, with D maybe TRBD2 (6 bases). The CDR3 has 17 residues. The V gene lost 6 bases and the J gene lost 2 bases, with 19 bases spanning the gap. The CDR3 coding sequence is TGTGCCAGCAGCACAAACATTGGACTAAGTAACACCGGGGAGCTGTTTTTT. Translation: CASSTNIGLSNTGELFF.

The V gene is TRBV7-3, the J gene TRBJ1-1; D gene uncertain. V was shortened by 6 bases and J by 3 bases, with 11 bases between the two germline ends. Germline V gene data show CDR1 as SGHTA and CDR2 as FQGTGA. This CDR3 contains 13 residues. CDR3 nucleotides: TGTGCCAGCAGGTTCGGGTCGGACACTGAAGCTTTCTTT. Translation gives CASRFGSDTEAFF.

The chain uses TRBV19 and TRBJ2-1; tentative D call: TRBD2 (5 bases). Germline CDR1 reads LNHDA; CDR2 reads SQIVND (reference sequence). The CDR3 covers 14 residues. With 4 bases removed from V and 6 bases from J, the gap between germline ends came to 13 bases. The CDR3 DNA reads TGTGCCAGTAGTAATTCGGGCGGACTCAATGAGCAGTTCTTC. This translates into CASSNSGGLNEQFF.

This rearrangement joins TRBV10-3 to TRBJ2-1, with D possibly being TRBD2 (7 bases). Germline V gene data show CDR1 as ENHRY and CDR2 as SYGVKD. This CDR3 region has 17 residues. Trimming pared 5 bases from V and 8 bases from J, leaving 25 bases between. The DNA of the CDR3 is TGTGCCATCAGTACACCAACAGGGCGGGAGTTCGTTGATGAGCAGTTCTTC. Amino acid sequence: CAISTPTGREFVDEQFF.

The chain carries TRBV4-1 and TRBJ2-3, with 7 bases fitting TRBD2. The CDR3 consists of 15 residues. V was pared by 6 bases and J by 0 bases, with 6 bases of the junction left unmatched. Germline loops: CDR1 MGHRA, CDR2 YSYEKL. The CDR3 spells CASRPYSGSTDTQYF. The CDR3 DNA follows: TGCGCCAGCAGGCCCTATAGCGGGAGCACAGATACGCAGTATTTT.

This sequence joins TRBV7-9 and TRBJ1-1; D is ambiguous. With 0 bases removed from V and 2 bases from J, the gap between germline ends came to 7 bases. The CDR3 length is 14 residues. In germline, CDR1 is SEHNR, CDR2 FQNEAQ (reference sequence). CDR3 in amino acids: CASSLAQKNTEAFF. CDR3 bases: TGTGCCAGCAGCTTAGCGCAAAAAAACACTGAAGCTTTCTTT. The entire variable domain, with the rest obtained from reference TRBV7-9 and TRBJ1-1, is as follows: DTGVSQNPRHKITKRGQNVTFRCDPISEHNRLYWYRQTLGQGPEFLTYFQNEAQLEKSRLLSDRFSAERPKGSFSTLEIQRTEQGDSAMYLCASSLAQKNTEAFFGQGTRLTVV.

The chain joins TRBV4-1 to TRBJ2-7, with 7 positions matching TRBD1. V shed 0 bases, J shed 2 bases, and the junction held 10 bases outside the gene matches. Germline values: CDR1 MGHRA, CDR2 YSYEKL. This CDR3 has 17 residues. The CDR3 DNA is TGCGCCAGCAGCCAAGATTTCATGACAGGGACAACCTACGAGCAGTACTTC. Its protein product is CASSQDFMTGTTYEQYF.

CDR3 residues: CSARTRSSYNEQFF. CDR3 DNA: TGCAGTGCTAGGACTAGGAGCTCCTACAATGAGCAGTTCTTC. The chain is built from TRBV20-1 and TRBJ2-1, with D possibly TRBD2 on 6 matching bases. This CDR3 is built from 14 residues. Trimming removed 3 bases from V and 0 bases from J, with 9 bases in between. Germline V gene sequence: CDR1 DFQATT, CDR2 SNEGSKA (reference sequence).

The chain couples TRBV10-3 to TRBJ2-5; TRBD1 is a possible D gene (7 bases). CDR1 and CDR2 from the germline V gene are ENHRY and SYGVKD. V lost 8 bases to trimming and J lost 5 bases, with 12 bases between them. This CDR3 comprises 12 residues. The CDR3 is CAISRGEETQYF. The DNA for the CDR3 is TGTGCCATCTCCAGGGGGGAGGAGACCCAGTACTTC.

The rearrangement joins TRBV5-4 to TRBJ2-1, with 9 bases lining up with TRBD2. V gave up 0 bases and J gave up 5 bases; unmatched junction bases: 3. CDR1 SGHNT and CDR2 YYREEE come from the germline V gene (reference sequence). CDR3 length: 15 residues. CDR3 amino acids: CASSLGTSVDNEQFF. The CDR3 nucleotides are TGTGCCAGCAGCTTGGGGACTAGCGTCGACAATGAGCAGTTCTTC.

The chain recombines TRBV2 with TRBJ2-6; the match to TRBD1 covers 9 bases. V lost 4 bases, J lost 4 bases, and 2 bases stayed unmatched. This CDR3 has 15 residues. CDR1 is SNHLY, CDR2 FYNNEI, per germline. The CDR3 DNA is TGTGCCAGCAGTGGGGACAGGGCCGGGGCCAACGTCCTGACTTTC. This codes for CASSGDRAGANVLTF.

The chain combines TRBV5-1 with TRBJ2-3; D is unresolved. Germline V lookup: CDR1 SGHRS, CDR2 YFSETQ. This CDR3 region has 15 residues. V was trimmed by 4 bases and J by 5 bases, leaving 17 bases between them. The CDR3 sequence: CASSLTEAPRDTQYF. The CDR3 DNA reads TGCGCCAGCAGCCTAACGGAAGCTCCGAGAGATACGCAGTATTTT.

The CDR3 DNA reads TGTGCCAGCAGCTTACTAGCGGGGAGCACAGATACGCAGTATTTT. It encodes CASSLLAGSTDTQYF. The chain employs TRBV11-2 and TRBJ2-3; TRBD2 matches at 9 bases. J gave up 0 bases and V 2 bases, and 0 bases lay outside the gene matches. CDR1 is SGHAT and CDR2 is FQNNGV in the germline V gene. CDR3 length: 15 residues.

This sequence joins TRBV19 and TRBJ2-2, with a weak D call TRBD1 (5 bases). The CDR3 is 14 residues long. CDR1 is LNHDA, CDR2 SQIVND, per germline (reference sequence). The ends were cut back, 3 bases at V and 3 bases at J, with 8 bases in the middle. Here the CDR3 reads CASSIQGDTGELFF. The CDR3 DNA reads TGTGCCAGTAGTATCCAGGGCGACACCGGGGAGCTGTTTTTT. Combining the CDR3 with reference TRBV19 and TRBJ2-2 gives the whole variable domain DGGITQSPKYLFRKEGQNVTLSCEQNLNHDAMYWYRQDPGQGLRLIYYSQIVNDFQKGDIAEGYSVSREKKESFPLTVTSAQKNPTAFYLCASSIQGDTGELFFGEGSRLTVL.